This TCR beta chain was captured by sequencing in a study of beta chain features in type 1 diabetes. A note on this clone: What it recognizes is unknown.

V lost 2 bases, J lost 4 bases, and 4 bases stayed unmatched. The CDR3 runs to 15 residues. From germline, CDR1 is SGHNT and CDR2 YENEEA. Study-level findings and limits: When cDNA is sequenced, cells with high TCR expression could be over-represented. TCRB CDR3s from Type 1 diabetes patients were moderately but significantly shorter in all four CD4+ subsets.

Isolated RNA was reverse transcribed in full, so expressed TCRB transcripts were sequenced. The assay was immunoSEQ multiplex PCR, and TCRdb's table has in-frame clones only and misses some. The sample comprises roughly 160,000 clones, under 9.5% of which are singletons, and 0.5% rests with the top ten. Material: central memory CD4+ T cells from blood. The chain links TRBV11-3 to TRBJ2-1; 8 bases agree with TRBD2. This TCR came from a man aged 18 to 30 with type 1 diabetes. The CDR3: CASSLRAGAYNEQFF. DNA for the CDR3: TGTGCCAGCAGCTTAAGAGCGGGAGCGTACAATGAGCAGTTCTTC.